This T cell receptor (beta chain) stems from a study of PD-1 blockade in classical Hodgkin lymphoma. CDR1 and CDR2 (germline): SGHTA, FQGNSA. The CDR3 runs to 16 residues. Trimming stripped 1 base from V and 7 bases from J, with 19 bases between. In its sample, this clone was seen a few times. The target antigen is unknown. Study results and caveats: The drivers behind the repertoire differences, possibly disease activity or prior therapy, remain undefined. The study reported lower baseline TCR diversity in newly diagnosed patients than in healthy donors.

The protocol was immunoSEQ multiplex PCR, while the TCRdb copy is restricted to in-frame clones and leaves out a portion. The sample lists tens of thousands of clones, roughly nine tenths occurring once. Each and every patient relapsed after autologous stem cell transplantation, and patients got differing brentuximab vedotin exposure. The specimen was peripheral blood mononuclear cells (PBMCs), collected at baseline. The gene calls are TRBV7-2 and TRBJ1-2, with a weak D call TRBD1 (5 bases). This receptor was identified in a human donor with classical Hodgkin lymphoma. DNA of the CDR3: TGTGCCAGCAGCTTAGACGGGGCAGGGAGGTCAGGTGGCTACACCTTC. It specifies CASSLDGAGRSGGYTF.